This T cell receptor beta chain was identified during a study of blood T cell repertoires in COVID-19. On the study more broadly: From T cells, B-cell-depleted T cells, or PBMCs came the material, which was cDNA or gDNA.

Measured with immunoSEQ multiplex PCR; TCRdb has only the in-frame clones, and not every one. Found here are under 300,000 clones, around 90% of them singletons; the top ten hold around 1%. The CDR3 extends over 15 amino acids. Germline V gene lookup returns CDR1 SQVTM and CDR2 ANQGSEA. V lost 3 bases and J 6 bases, leaving 18 bases between the germline ends. Material: PBMCs or T cells enriched from blood (not recorded which). The V gene is TRBV29-1, the J gene TRBJ2-1, with a weak D call TRBD1 (5 bases). The source of this sequence is a woman under 40 who had recovered from COVID-19. In DNA form, the CDR3 reads TGCAGCGTTGATGGGGCTACGCAGCAGACCAATGAGCAGTTCTTC. It codes for CSVDGATQQTNEQFF.